A selection of T cell receptor beta chains follows, all from one sample in a study of T cells after yellow fever vaccination. TCRdb recomputed calls from the 5' RACE reads with MiXCR, one row per CDR3 protein. The table has a few hundred thousand distinct CDR3 sequences, around 7% seen once. Sample: PBMCs, taken about 41 days after the first yellow fever vaccination. The receptors stem from a man aged 18 to 35 who received the YFV17D yellow fever vaccine. Each CDR3 is given with its conserved first and last residue. The order of the fields is V gene, J gene, clone size, D gene, CDR3 DNA, CDR3 protein. The D gene is left open where the match is weak. For some rows the clone size is stated as once, few or many, or as a class when expanded; others skip it.

V: TRBV19; J: TRBJ1-2; size: NA; D: NA; DNA: TGTGCCAGTAGTATTACCGCAGCGGTTTCGGGCTACACCTTC; CDR3: CASSITAAVSGYTF
V: TRBV4-1; J: TRBJ1-2; size: NA; D: NA; DNA: TGCGCCAGCAGCTCCCACCGGGACACCTCCTATGGCTACACCTTC; CDR3: CASSSHRDTSYGYTF
V: TRBV19; J: TRBJ1-5; size: NA; D: NA; DNA: TGTGCCAGTAGAGAGGGCGGAAATCAGCCCCAGCATTTT; CDR3: CASREGGNQPQHF
V: TRBV19; J: TRBJ1-1; size: many; D: TRBD1; DNA: TGTGCCAGTAGTCCCACGGACAGGGTGAACACTGAAGCTTTCTTT; CDR3: CASSPTDRVNTEAFF
V: TRBV3-1; J: TRBJ1-1; size: NA; D: NA; DNA: TGTGCCAGCAGCCAAGAAGGGACCGCTCCTCGAACTGAAGCTTTCTTT; CDR3: CASSQEGTAPRTEAFF
V: TRBV5-1; J: TRBJ1-6; size: NA; D: TRBD1; DNA: TGCGCCAGCAGCTTGACAACAGGGGGCAGTAGTTCACCCCTCCACTTT; CDR3: CASSLTTGGSSSPLHF
V: TRBV7-2; J: TRBJ1-1; size: NA; D: NA; DNA: TGTGCCAGCAGCCCTAGCGTCAGGGCCACTGAAGCTTTCTTT; CDR3: CASSPSVRATEAFF
V: TRBV2; J: TRBJ2-5; size: few; D: NA; DNA: TGTGCCAGCAGTGAAAGGCAGGCCCAGTACTTC; CDR3: CASSERQAQYF
V: TRBV4-1; J: TRBJ2-3; size: many; D: TRBD1; DNA: TGCGCCAGCAGCCAAGCCGACAGGGGATGGGACACAGATACGCAGTATTTT; CDR3: CASSQADRGWDTDTQYF
V: TRBV18; J: TRBJ2-5; size: many; D: NA; DNA: TGTGCCAGCTCACCACCGTCGACAGGACAAGAGACCCAGTACTTC; CDR3: CASSPPSTGQETQYF
V: TRBV9; J: TRBJ1-4; size: few; D: NA; DNA: TGTGCCAGCAATTCGGGGGGTGGTGAAAAACTGTTTTTT; CDR3: CASNSGGGEKLFF